Below are 19 T cell receptor beta chains sequenced from a single sample in a study of blood T cell repertoires in COVID-19 (dated by TCRdb to about 2020). Library construction relied on the immunoSEQ multiplex PCR assay. TCRdb re-hosts the immuneACCESS table, in-frame sequences only. Its copies lack some clones; in the studies checked, an unresolved V gene accounts for under half of them, and the cause for the rest is not known. Within this sample are 180,000 or so clones, with roughly 84% of them counted one time only. Around 1.2% of the sample belongs to the ten largest clones. The sample taken for sequencing was PBMCs or T cells enriched from blood (not recorded which). These receptors were taken from a human donor with acute COVID-19. The donor label of this sample is uncertain.

V and J are TRBV6-6 and TRBJ1-3; possible D gene TRBD1, 6 bases. Trimming pared 10 bases from V and 8 bases from J, leaving 18 bases between. This CDR3 is 13 amino acids long. Germline V gene data show CDR1 as MNHNY and CDR2 as SVGAGI (reference sequence). The CDR3 DNA sequence: TGTGCCACCTTCTTGGACAGACTCCACACCATATATTTT. Amino acid sequence: CATFLDRLHTIYF.

The V gene is TRBV11-2, the J gene TRBJ2-7, with 9 nucleotides matching TRBD1. Germline V gene lookup returns CDR1 SGHAT and CDR2 FQNNGV. The CDR3 has 14 residues. With 6 bases clipped from V and 3 bases from J, the junction kept 6 bases outside the gene matches. The CDR3 DNA reads as TGTGCCAGCAGTTACTCGGGACAGGGCTACGAGCAGTACTTC. Its translation: CASSYSGQGYEQYF. Drawing the rest from reference TRBV11-2 and TRBJ2-7, the complete variable domain is EAGVAQSPRYKIIEKRQSVAFWCNPISGHATLYWYQQILGQGPKLLIQFQNNGVVDDSQLPKDRFSAERLKGVDSTLKIQPAKLEDSAVYLCASSYSGQGYEQYFGPGTRLTVT.

The chain couples TRBV6-5 to TRBJ1-6; 7 bases match TRBD1. CDR3 size: 14 residues. J gave up 5 bases and V 2 bases, and 0 bases lay outside the gene matches. Germline V lookup: CDR1 MNHEY, CDR2 SVGAGI. DNA for the CDR3: TGTGCCAGCAGTTACGGACAGGATAATTCACCCCTCCACTTT. Residues: CASSYGQDNSPLHF.

CDR3 bases: TGTGCCAGCTCACCACCGGAGGAATCTGGAAACACCATATATTTT. Translated: CASSPPEESGNTIYF. The V gene is TRBV18, the J gene TRBJ1-3; D remains ambiguous. CDR1 and CDR2 (germline): KGHSH, LQKENI. The CDR3 is 15 residues long. The germline V and J ends were trimmed by 0 bases and 1 base, with 7 bases remaining between them.

The CDR3 here is CASSDHSGGTDTQYF. The CDR3 nucleotides are TGTGCCAGCAGCGATCATAGCGGGGGGACAGATACGCAGTATTTT. This chain uses TRBV9 with TRBJ2-3; 10 bases match TRBD2. CDR1 and CDR2 from the germline V gene are SGDLS and YYNGEE. V lost 3 bases and J lost 3; bases outside the gene matches: 4. The CDR3 is 15 residues long.

The chain combines TRBV24-1 with TRBJ1-1; TRBD1 agrees at 9 bases. CDR3 length equals 17 residues. Germline V gene data show CDR1 as KGHDR and CDR2 as SFDVKD. V was clipped by 0 bases and J by 3 bases; unmatched bases: 7. Written as DNA, the CDR3 is TGTGCCACCAGTGATTTGCTTGGGACAGGGACCCACACTGAAGCTTTCTTT. It codes for CATSDLLGTGTHTEAFF.

The chain uses TRBV6-5 and TRBJ1-2, with a tentative D call TRBD1 (6 bases). CDR3 size: 13 residues. Germline V CDR1 and CDR2: MNHEY, SVGAGI. Trimming shortened V by 5 bases and J by 5 bases, and 12 bases separated the two germline ends. CDR3 bases: TGTGCCAGCAGTCTACAGGGCAATTATGGCTACACCTTC. Residues: CASSLQGNYGYTF.

The chain combines TRBV9 with TRBJ2-1; 11 positions agree with TRBD2. This CDR3 has 17 residues. Trimming took 7 bases from V and 4 from J; bases not matched to a gene: 13. Germline V gene lookup returns CDR1 SGDLS and CDR2 YYNGEE. The CDR3 reads CASSPTGTSGPYNEQFF. The CDR3 nucleotides are TGTGCCAGCTCCCCGACAGGGACTAGCGGACCATACAATGAGCAGTTCTTC.

This clone was seen more than once but under ten times. The sample carries other DNA sequences with the same CDR3. The CDR3 DNA reads as TGTGCCAGTAGTCCGGGACTAGCAAACGAGCAGTACTTC. The encoded protein is CASSPGLANEQYF. The genes are TRBV19 and TRBJ2-7; TRBD2 matches at 9 bases. J gave up 5 bases and V 5 bases, and 4 bases lay outside the gene matches. This CDR3 comprises 13 residues. Germline CDR1 is LNHDA and CDR2 is SQIVND (reference sequence).

The chain is built from TRBV7-8 and TRBJ1-3, with 9 bases fitting TRBD1. Looked up from germline, CDR1 is SGHVS and CDR2 is FQNEAQ. J gave up 7 bases and V 5 bases, and 9 bases lay outside the gene matches. The CDR3 consists of 15 residues. This CDR3 reads CASSATTGGGNTIYF. The CDR3 DNA reads TGTGCCAGCAGCGCGACGACAGGGGGTGGTAACACCATATATTTT.

This rearrangement joins TRBV2 to TRBJ1-1, with D maybe TRBD1 (5 bases). The ends were cut back, 8 bases at V and 0 bases at J, with 16 bases in the middle. Germline-derived CDR1 and CDR2 are SNHLY and FYNNEI. This CDR3 has 15 residues. The CDR3 region is CASSEPGLLNTEAFF. CDR3 nucleotides: TGTGCCAGCTCGGAACCGGGACTCCTGAACACTGAAGCTTTCTTT.

This clone came up a few times. The V call is TRBV24-1, the J call TRBJ1-6, with D maybe TRBD1 (5 bases). Looked up from germline, CDR1 is KGHDR and CDR2 is SFDVKD. The CDR3 covers 14 residues. The V end lost 5 bases, the J end lost 6 bases, and 10 bases lay between the germline ends. CDR3 protein: CATSAGTTNSPLHF. The CDR3 DNA reads as TGTGCCACCAGTGCAGGGACTACTAATTCACCCCTCCACTTT.

The V and J genes are TRBV19 and TRBJ1-5, with D possibly matching TRBD1 (5 bases). CDR1 is LNHDA, CDR2 SQIVND, per germline (reference sequence). CDR3 size: 12 residues. Trimming removed 8 bases from V and 7 bases from J, with 12 bases in between. In DNA, the CDR3 is TGTGCCAGTCAGGGTACTCACCAGCCCCAGCATTTT. Translating gives CASQGTHQPQHF.

CDR3 nucleotide sequence: TGTGCCAGCAAACCCGCCGGGGGTCTCACAGATACGCAGTATTTT. It encodes CASKPAGGLTDTQYF. V gene TRBV7-9 combines with J gene TRBJ2-3, with D perhaps matching TRBD2 (6 bases). The CDR3 covers 15 residues. Trimming left V 7 bases short and J 2 bases short, with 16 bases between. Per the germline V gene, CDR1 is SEHNR and CDR2 is FQNEAQ (reference sequence).

The chain links TRBV7-3 to TRBJ1-2; D uncertain. Trimming took 4 bases from V and 6 from J, leaving 12 bases between them. The CDR3 length is 13 residues. Germline CDR1 reads SGHTA; CDR2 reads FQGTGA. CDR3 sequence: CASSSAIGDGYTF. CDR3 in DNA: TGTGCCAGCAGCTCGGCAATCGGGGATGGCTACACCTTC.

This clone came up once. This rearrangement joins TRBV19 to TRBJ1-1, with D tentatively TRBD1 (6 bases). Germline CDR1 reads LNHDA; CDR2 reads SQIVND (reference sequence). The CDR3 runs 14 residues. V was pared by 6 bases and J by 3 bases, with 14 bases between. The CDR3 region has the DNA TGTGCCAGTAGGAAACAGGGTTTGTACACTGAAGCTTTCTTT. Its protein is CASRKQGLYTEAFF. Full variable domain (rest looked up from reference TRBV19 and TRBJ1-1): DGGITQSPKYLFRKEGQNVTLSCEQNLNHDAMYWYRQDPGQGLRLIYYSQIVNDFQKGDIAEGYSVSREKKESFPLTVTSAQKNPTAFYLCASRKQGLYTEAFFGQGTRLTVV.

J is TRBJ2-7 and V is TRBV7-9, with 7 bases that match TRBD1. This CDR3 has 13 amino acids. Germline V gene lookup returns CDR1 SEHNR and CDR2 FQNEAQ (reference sequence). V lost 5 bases, J lost 3 bases, and 4 bases stayed unmatched. In DNA, the CDR3 is TGTGCCAGCAGCCAGGGACAGAACTACGAGCAGTACTTC. This codes for CASSQGQNYEQYF. Variable domain in full (rest from reference TRBV7-9 and TRBJ2-7): DTGVSQNPRHKITKRGQNVTFRCDPISEHNRLYWYRQTLGQGPEFLTYFQNEAQLEKSRLLSDRFSAERPKGSFSTLEIQRTEQGDSAMYLCASSQGQNYEQYFGPGTRLTVT.

This clone has just one count. The chain recombines TRBV19 with TRBJ2-5; D is unresolved. CDR1 and CDR2 from the germline V gene are LNHDA and SQIVND (reference sequence). This CDR3 spans 15 amino acids. Trimming shortened V by 6 bases and J by 4 bases, and 18 bases separated the two germline ends. The CDR3 bases are TGTGCCAGTAGCGAGAGTAGCTTCTTTTCAGAGACCCAGTACTTC. Encoded protein: CASSESSFFSETQYF.

The chain links TRBV2 to TRBJ2-1, with 10 bases aligning to TRBD2. The length of the CDR3 is 10 residues. Trimming removed 11 bases from V and 14 bases from J; junction bases left unmatched: 6. Germline V gene lookup returns CDR1 SNHLY and CDR2 FYNNEI. CDR3 loop: CASGGTSEFF. The CDR3 coding sequence is TGTGCCTCAGGAGGGACTAGCGAGTTCTTC.